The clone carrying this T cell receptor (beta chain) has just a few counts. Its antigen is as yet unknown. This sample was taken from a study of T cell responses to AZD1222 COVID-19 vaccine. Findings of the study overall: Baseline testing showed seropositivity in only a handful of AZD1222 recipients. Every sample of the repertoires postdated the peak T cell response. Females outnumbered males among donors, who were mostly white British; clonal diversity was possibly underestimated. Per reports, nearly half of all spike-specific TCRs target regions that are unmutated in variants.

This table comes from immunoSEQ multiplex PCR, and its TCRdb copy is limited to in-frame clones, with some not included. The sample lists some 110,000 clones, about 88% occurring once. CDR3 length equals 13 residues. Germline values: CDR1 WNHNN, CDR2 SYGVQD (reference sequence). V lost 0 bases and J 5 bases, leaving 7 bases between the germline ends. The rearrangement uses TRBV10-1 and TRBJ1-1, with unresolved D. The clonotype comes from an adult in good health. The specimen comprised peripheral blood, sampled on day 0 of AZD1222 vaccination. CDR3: CASSESGYTEAFF. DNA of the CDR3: TGCGCCAGCAGTGAGTCAGGGTATACTGAAGCTTTCTTT.